A single sample is the source of the 24 T cell receptor beta chains below, sequenced in a study of technical replicates of blood from a few donors. TCRdb's table, derived via immunoSEQ multiplex PCR, lists solely in-frame clones and lacks some. This sample has some 49,000 clones, with about 93% found just once. The sample comprised PBMCs. Every receptor here comes from a human donor in good health. Some clones in this sample may be carry-over from other donors' samples.

The V gene is TRBV30, the J gene TRBJ1-2, with 8 positions matching TRBD1. The CDR3 contains 14 residues. J was trimmed by 3 bases and V by 3 bases; bases with no gene match: 6. CDR1 is GTSNPN, CDR2 SVGIG, per germline (reference sequence). The CDR3, as DNA: TGTGCCTGGAGCGCGAAGGACAGGGACTATGGCTACACCTTC. It translates to CAWSAKDRDYGYTF. The variable domain in full, completed from reference TRBV30 and TRBJ1-2, reads SQTIHQWPATLVQPVGSPLSLECTVEGTSNPNLYWYRQAAGRGLQLLFYSVGIGQISSEVPQNLSASRPQDRQFILSSKKLLLSDSGFYLCAWSAKDRDYGYTFGSGTRLTVV.

The CDR3 coding sequence is TGTGCCAGCCGAGACCACCTCGGGGGGCAAGAGACCCAGTACTTC. Residues: CASRDHLGGQETQYF. The chain uses TRBV2 and TRBJ2-5; 7 bases fit TRBD2. The CDR3 has 15 amino acids. Trimming took 8 bases from V and 2 from J; bases not matched to a gene: 11. Germline CDR1 SNHLY, CDR2 FYNNEI.

Only one count was recorded for this clone. This rearrangement joins TRBV2 to TRBJ1-4; possible D gene TRBD1, 6 bases. The length of the CDR3 is 14 residues. Trimming stripped 6 bases from V and 5 bases from J, with 13 bases between. Germline CDR1 SNHLY, CDR2 FYNNEI. The CDR3 protein is CASRETGLNEKLFF. Written as DNA, the CDR3 is TGTGCCAGCAGAGAAACAGGGTTAAATGAAAAACTGTTTTTT.

This clone was recorded a few times. The rearrangement joins TRBV9 to TRBJ2-3, with 9 nucleotides matching TRBD1. Germline trimming cut 2 bases from V and 7 bases from J; bases unmatched to any gene: 11. Looked up from germline, CDR1 is SGDLS and CDR2 is YYNGEE. The CDR3 contains 16 residues. The CDR3 spells CASSVGWGQGKNTQYF. The CDR3 region has the DNA TGTGCCAGCAGCGTTGGGTGGGGACAGGGTAAAAATACGCAGTATTTT.

This CDR3 reads CASSAMRTGGDYGYTF. CDR3 nucleotides: TGTGCCAGCAGTGCTATGCGGACAGGGGGCGACTATGGCTACACCTTC. This chain links TRBV6-1 with TRBJ1-2; the match to TRBD1 covers 11 bases. From germline, CDR1 is MNHNS and CDR2 SASEGT. After removal of 4 bases from V and 3 bases from J, the junction contained 7 bases not matched to a gene. This CDR3 contains 16 residues.

The genes are TRBV5-1 and TRBJ2-1, with 8 bases aligning to TRBD1. The CDR3 spans 14 residues. Germline loops: CDR1 SGHRS, CDR2 YFSETQ. V shed 6 bases and J 5 bases; nucleotides not matched to a gene: 7. CDR3 sequence reads: CASMLTGANNEQFF. CDR3 nucleotide sequence: TGCGCCAGCATGTTGACAGGGGCCAACAATGAGCAGTTCTTC.

The CDR3 loop is CAAGPPGVEQYF. The DNA for the CDR3 is TGTGCCGCGGGCCCTCCCGGGGTCGAGCAGTACTTC. This chain joins TRBV6-5 and TRBJ2-7; D might be TRBD2 (5 bases). This CDR3 region has 12 residues. The V end lost 11 bases, the J end lost 6 bases, and 17 bases lay between the germline ends. Looked up from germline, CDR1 is MNHEY and CDR2 is SVGAGI.

The J gene is TRBJ2-7, the V gene TRBV14, with 10 bases fitting TRBD1. With V trimmed by 0 bases and J by 7 bases, 6 bases remained unmatched. This CDR3 contains 15 residues. Germline V CDR1 and CDR2: SGHDN, FVKESK. CDR3 DNA: TGTGCCAGCAGCCAAGATGACAGGGGGCGAGGTGAGCAGTACTTC. It is translated as CASSQDDRGRGEQYF.

The CDR3 bases are TGCGCCAGCAGTCGGCCTAGCGGGAGTGGATGCACAGATACGCAGTATTTT. This sequence encodes CASSRPSGSGCTDTQYF. The V call is TRBV23-1, the J call TRBJ2-3; 10 nucleotides match TRBD2. TRBV23-1 is an ORF, with its function uncertain. The CDR3 has 17 residues. The J segment lost 1 base and the V segment lost 4 bases, leaving 8 bases of the junction unmatched.

This clone has just one count. The chain carries TRBV7-2 and TRBJ2-2; 11 bases line up with TRBD2. Germline V gene sequence: CDR1 SGHTA, CDR2 FQGNSA. The CDR3 has 14 residues. After removal of 6 bases from V and 5 bases from J, the junction contained 2 bases not matched to a gene. This CDR3 reads CASRPSGGTGELFF. The CDR3 nucleotides read TGTGCCAGCAGACCTAGCGGGGGGACCGGGGAGCTGTTTTTT. Filled out from reference TRBV7-2 and TRBJ2-2, the complete variable domain reads GAGVSQSPSNKVTEKGKDVELRCDPISGHTALYWYRQSLGQGLEFLIYFQGNSAPDKSGLPSDRFSAERTGGSVSTLTIQRTQQEDSAVYLCASRPSGGTGELFFGEGSRLTVL.

The chain combines TRBV5-6 with TRBJ2-1, with D maybe TRBD2 (5 bases). The CDR3 covers 14 residues. V was pared by 2 bases and J by 8 bases, with 14 bases between. Looked up from germline, CDR1 is SGHDT and CDR2 is YYEEEE. The CDR3 DNA sequence: TGTGCCAGCAGCTTTACACCCCGGGGTGATGAGCAGTTCTTC. This translates into CASSFTPRGDEQFF.

This rearrangement joins TRBV5-1 to TRBJ2-7; 8 bases match TRBD2. Unmatched junction bases numbered 2, after V lost 1 base and J lost 2 bases. Germline CDR1 and CDR2: SGHRS and YFSETQ. The length of the CDR3 is 14 residues. CDR3 nucleotide sequence: TGCGCCAGCAGCTTGTCGGGGGGGACCTACGAGCAGTACTTC. Translated: CASSLSGGTYEQYF.

The rearrangement uses TRBV11-3 and TRBJ2-3; 7 positions match TRBD2. CDR1 SGHNT and CDR2 YENEEA come from the germline V gene. The CDR3 contains 15 residues. J gave up 6 bases and V 2 bases, and 8 bases lay outside the gene matches. Here the CDR3 reads CASSLSGLAVDTQYF. The CDR3 DNA is TGTGCCAGCAGCTTATCCGGTCTAGCGGTCGATACGCAGTATTTT.

This clone was seen a single time. The V gene is TRBV10-1, the J gene TRBJ1-2; TRBD1 agrees at 7 bases. Trimming at V came to 0 bases and at J to 6 bases, leaving 4 bases not matched to a gene. Germline loops: CDR1 WNHNN, CDR2 SYGVQD (reference sequence). CDR3 length equals 14 residues. The CDR3 DNA follows: TGCGCCAGCAGTGAGTCCCCGACAGGGAATGGCTACACCTTC. It yields the protein CASSESPTGNGYTF.

The chain is built from TRBV6-1 and TRBJ1-2, with 7 bases matching TRBD1. With 3 bases clipped from V and 4 bases from J, the junction kept 8 bases outside the gene matches. CDR1 MNHNS and CDR2 SASEGT come from the germline V gene. The CDR3 has 15 amino acids. CDR3 DNA: TGTGCCAGCAGTGATCCTTCCGGGACAGTCTATGGCTACACCTTC. Translating gives CASSDPSGTVYGYTF.

The J gene is TRBJ1-2, the V gene TRBV4-2; D unresolved. V lost 0 bases to trimming and J lost 7 bases, with 15 bases between them. The germline V gene encodes CDR1 LGHNA and CDR2 YNFKEQ. The CDR3 runs to 15 residues. CDR3 region: CASSQDSQRLGGYTF. The CDR3 DNA reads as TGTGCCAGCAGCCAAGATTCCCAGCGATTAGGTGGCTACACCTTC.

The CDR3 DNA follows: TGTGCCAGCAGCTCCGGTCCCGGGGGGCGGCAGTACTTC. Protein product: CASSSGPGGRQYF. This chain links TRBV11-2 with TRBJ2-7, with D possibly being TRBD2 (7 bases). The CDR3 spans 13 residues. Per germline, CDR1 SGHAT and CDR2 FQNNGV. V was trimmed by 4 bases and J by 9 bases, leaving 16 bases between them.

J is TRBJ1-4 and V is TRBV30; TRBD1 agrees at 8 bases. Unmatched junction bases numbered 1, after V lost 2 bases and J lost 2 bases. CDR3 length: 14 amino acids. CDR1 is GTSNPN and CDR2 is SVGIG in the germline V gene (reference sequence). DNA for the CDR3: TGTGCCTGGAGTAGACAGGGGACTAATGAAAAACTGTTTTTT. The encoded protein is CAWSRQGTNEKLFF. Full variable domain (rest looked up from reference TRBV30 and TRBJ1-4): SQTIHQWPATLVQPVGSPLSLECTVEGTSNPNLYWYRQAAGRGLQLLFYSVGIGQISSEVPQNLSASRPQDRQFILSSKKLLLSDSGFYLCAWSRQGTNEKLFFGSGTQLSVL.

The J gene is TRBJ2-5, the V gene TRBV7-9; possible D gene TRBD1, 6 bases. CDR1 SEHNR and CDR2 FQNEAQ come from the germline V gene (reference sequence). CDR3 length: 14 amino acids. The V gene lost 5 bases and the J gene lost 2 bases, with 12 bases spanning the gap. CDR3 sequence: CASSHRTGQETQYF. The CDR3 nucleotides are TGTGCCAGCAGCCACAGAACAGGGCAAGAGACCCAGTACTTC. The full variable domain, in which reference TRBV7-9 and TRBJ2-5 provide the parts outside the CDR3, is DTGVSQNPRHKITKRGQNVTFRCDPISEHNRLYWYRQTLGQGPEFLTYFQNEAQLEKSRLLSDRFSAERPKGSFSTLEIQRTEQGDSAMYLCASSHRTGQETQYFGPGTRLLVL.

The chain is built from TRBV5-6 and TRBJ1-1, with no clear D. Trimming removed 4 bases from V and 3 bases from J, with 4 bases in between. CDR3 length: 11 amino acids. The germline gives CDR1 SGHDT, CDR2 YYEEEE. The CDR3 spells CASSRDTEAFF. CDR3 bases: TGTGCCAGCAGCCGGGACACTGAAGCTTTCTTT.

V gene TRBV25-1 combines with J gene TRBJ2-7; 12 nucleotides match TRBD2. Germline values: CDR1 MGHDK, CDR2 SYGVNS. The CDR3 is made up of 17 amino acids. The V gene end was trimmed by 4 bases and the J gene end by 6 bases; junction bases not matched to a gene: 13. CDR3 nucleotides: TGTGCCAGCAGTGGCACTAGCGGGGGGCCGAGGTCCGCCGAGCAGTACTTC. It yields the protein CASSGTSGGPRSAEQYF.

The chain has TRBV19 and TRBJ2-7; TRBD1 might be the D (6 bases). CDR1 is LNHDA, CDR2 SQIVND, per germline (reference sequence). With 9 bases removed from V and 2 bases from J, the gap between germline ends came to 26 bases. This CDR3 comprises 17 residues. The chain's CDR3 is CASEVPVLGTKTYEQYF. The CDR3 region has the DNA TGTGCCAGCGAAGTCCCGGTCTTGGGGACAAAAACCTACGAGCAGTACTTC.

The chain is built from TRBV7-9 and TRBJ1-2, with 7 positions matching TRBD1. Germline assignment: CDR1 SEHNR and CDR2 FQNEAQ (reference sequence). CDR3 length: 15 amino acids. With 10 bases clipped from V and 2 bases from J, the junction kept 13 bases outside the gene matches. CDR3 region: CATIIITGQNYGYTF. DNA of the CDR3: TGTGCCACCATAATAATAACGGGACAGAACTATGGCTACACCTTC.

The chain is built from TRBV18 and TRBJ2-1; D is undetermined. CDR3 length equals 13 residues. Trimming pared 4 bases from V and 4 bases from J, leaving 8 bases between. Per germline, CDR1 KGHSH and CDR2 LQKENI. The CDR3 coding sequence is TGTGCCAGCTCACAGCAACGTTACAATGAGCAGTTCTTC. Protein product: CASSQQRYNEQFF.